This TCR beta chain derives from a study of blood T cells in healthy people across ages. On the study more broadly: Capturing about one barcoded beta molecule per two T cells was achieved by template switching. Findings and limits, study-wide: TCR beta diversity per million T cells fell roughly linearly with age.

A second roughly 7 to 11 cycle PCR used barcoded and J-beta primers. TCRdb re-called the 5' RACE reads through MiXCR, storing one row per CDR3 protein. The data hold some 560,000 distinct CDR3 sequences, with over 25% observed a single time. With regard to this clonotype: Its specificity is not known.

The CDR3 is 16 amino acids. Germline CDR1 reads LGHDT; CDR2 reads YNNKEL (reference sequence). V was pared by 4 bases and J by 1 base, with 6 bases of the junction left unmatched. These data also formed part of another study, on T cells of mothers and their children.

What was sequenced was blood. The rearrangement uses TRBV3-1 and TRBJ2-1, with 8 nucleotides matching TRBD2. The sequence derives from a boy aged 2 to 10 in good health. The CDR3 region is CASSRIAGRSYNEQFF. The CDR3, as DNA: TGTGCCAGCAGCCGGATAGCGGGGCGATCCTACAATGAGCAGTTCTTC.